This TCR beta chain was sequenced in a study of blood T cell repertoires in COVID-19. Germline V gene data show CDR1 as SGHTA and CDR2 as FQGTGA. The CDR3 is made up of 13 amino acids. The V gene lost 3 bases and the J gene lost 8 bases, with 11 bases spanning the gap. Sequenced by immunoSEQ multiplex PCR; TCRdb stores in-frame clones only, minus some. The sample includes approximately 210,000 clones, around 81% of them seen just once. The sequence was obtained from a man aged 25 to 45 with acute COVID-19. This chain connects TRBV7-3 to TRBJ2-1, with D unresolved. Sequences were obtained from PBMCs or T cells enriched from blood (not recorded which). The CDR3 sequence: CASSLISRDEQFF. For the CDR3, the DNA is TGTGCCAGCAGCTTGATTAGTCGCGATGAGCAGTTCTTC.